This T cell receptor beta chain was observed in a study of T cell repertoires in cytomegalovirus infection. As for the study in general: CMV infection plus the matching HLA type was flagged by public TCR beta signatures. Notes on the study in general: What dominated the ex vivo response were HLA-C-restricted CMV-specific TCR beta clonotypes. Of the TCR beta families, the public ones yielded a cumulative frequency that identified carriers of CMV plus the relevant HLA.

The CDR3 loop spans 13 amino acids. Germline V gene data show CDR1 as MNHNY and CDR2 as SVGAGI (reference sequence). With 2 bases removed from V and 8 bases from J, the gap between germline ends came to 10 bases. TCRdb processed the reads anew with MiXCR; each CDR3 protein has one entry. Here the sample spans roughly 500,000 distinct CDR3 sequences, 15% to 20% being singletons. Concerning this clonotype: The antigen remains unidentified.

The chain recombines TRBV6-6 with TRBJ2-1; D not certain. Sequencing was performed on CD8+ T cells from PBMCs. This TCR derives from a human donor in good health (CMV status not recorded). Some clones in this sample may be carry-over from other donors' samples. The CDR3 DNA reads as TGTGCCAGCAGTTACAGGTCCCCCGATGAGCAGTTCTTC. Translating gives CASSYRSPDEQFF.